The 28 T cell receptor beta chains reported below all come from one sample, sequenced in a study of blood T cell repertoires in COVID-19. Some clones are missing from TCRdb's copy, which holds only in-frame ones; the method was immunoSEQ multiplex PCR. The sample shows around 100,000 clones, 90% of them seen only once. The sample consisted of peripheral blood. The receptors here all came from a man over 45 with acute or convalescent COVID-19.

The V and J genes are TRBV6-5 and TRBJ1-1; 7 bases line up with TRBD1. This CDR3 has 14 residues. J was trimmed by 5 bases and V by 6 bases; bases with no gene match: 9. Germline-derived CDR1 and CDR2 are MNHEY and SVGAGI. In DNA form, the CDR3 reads TGTGCCAGCAGCACAGGGGATAGAAGAACTGAAGCTTTCTTT. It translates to CASSTGDRRTEAFF.

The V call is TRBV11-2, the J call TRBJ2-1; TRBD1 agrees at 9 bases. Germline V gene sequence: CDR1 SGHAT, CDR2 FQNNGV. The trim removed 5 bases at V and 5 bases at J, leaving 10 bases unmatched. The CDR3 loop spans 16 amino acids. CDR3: CASSAPTGGIDNEQFF. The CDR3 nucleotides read TGTGCCAGCAGCGCCCCCACAGGGGGCATCGACAATGAGCAGTTCTTC.

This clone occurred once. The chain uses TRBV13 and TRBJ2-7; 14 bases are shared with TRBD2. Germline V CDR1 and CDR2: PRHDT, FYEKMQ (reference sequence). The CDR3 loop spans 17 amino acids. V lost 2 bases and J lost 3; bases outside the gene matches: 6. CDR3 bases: TGTGCCAGCAGCTTAAGGGGACTAGCGGGAGAGGACTACGAGCAGTACTTC. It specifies CASSLRGLAGEDYEQYF.

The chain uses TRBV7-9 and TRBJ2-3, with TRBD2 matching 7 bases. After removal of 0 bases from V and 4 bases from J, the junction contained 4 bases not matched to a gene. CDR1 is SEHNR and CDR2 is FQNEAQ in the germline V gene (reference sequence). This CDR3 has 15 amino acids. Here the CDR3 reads CASSLAAGEADTQYF. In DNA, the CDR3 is TGTGCCAGCAGCTTAGCGGCGGGAGAGGCAGATACGCAGTATTTT.

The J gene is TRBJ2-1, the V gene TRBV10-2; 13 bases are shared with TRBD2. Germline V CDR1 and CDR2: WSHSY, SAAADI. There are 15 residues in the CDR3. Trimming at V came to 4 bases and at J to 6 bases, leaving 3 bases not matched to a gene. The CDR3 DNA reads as TGCGCCAGCAGTGTAGGACTAGCGGGAGTCAATGAGCAGTTCTTC. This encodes CASSVGLAGVNEQFF.

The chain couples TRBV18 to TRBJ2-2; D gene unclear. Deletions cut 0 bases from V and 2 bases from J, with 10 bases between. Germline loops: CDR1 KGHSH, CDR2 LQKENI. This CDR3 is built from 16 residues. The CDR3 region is CASSPPGRSNTGELFF. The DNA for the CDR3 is TGTGCCAGCTCACCACCGGGCAGAAGTAACACCGGGGAGCTGTTTTTT.

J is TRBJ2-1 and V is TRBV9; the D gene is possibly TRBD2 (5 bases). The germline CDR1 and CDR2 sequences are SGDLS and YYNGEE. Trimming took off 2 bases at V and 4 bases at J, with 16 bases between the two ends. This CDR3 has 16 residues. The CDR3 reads CASSVRTGGPYNEQFF. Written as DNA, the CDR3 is TGTGCCAGCAGCGTCAGAACCGGAGGCCCGTACAATGAGCAGTTCTTC.

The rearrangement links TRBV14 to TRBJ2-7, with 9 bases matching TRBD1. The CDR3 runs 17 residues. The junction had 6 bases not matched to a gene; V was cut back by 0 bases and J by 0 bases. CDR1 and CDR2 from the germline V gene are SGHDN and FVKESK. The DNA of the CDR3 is TGTGCCAGCAGCCAAGAAGGGAGGACAGGGGTCTCCTACGAGCAGTACTTC. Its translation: CASSQEGRTGVSYEQYF. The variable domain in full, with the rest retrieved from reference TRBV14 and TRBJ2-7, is EAGVTQFPSHSVIEKGQTVTLRCDPISGHDNLYWYRRVMGKEIKFLLHFVKESKQDESGMPNNRFLAERTGGTYSTLKVQPAELEDSGVYFCASSQEGRTGVSYEQYFGPGTRLTVT.

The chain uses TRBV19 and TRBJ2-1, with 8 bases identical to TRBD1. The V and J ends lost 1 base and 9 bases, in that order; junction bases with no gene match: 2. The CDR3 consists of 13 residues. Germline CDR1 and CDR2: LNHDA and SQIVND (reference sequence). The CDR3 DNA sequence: TGTGCCAGTAGTATAGGCAGGGGGCGTGAGCAGTTCTTC. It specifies CASSIGRGREQFF.

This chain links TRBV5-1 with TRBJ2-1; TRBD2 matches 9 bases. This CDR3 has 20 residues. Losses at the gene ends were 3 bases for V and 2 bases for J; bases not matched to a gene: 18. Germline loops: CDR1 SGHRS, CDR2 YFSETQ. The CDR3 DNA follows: TGCGCCAGCAGCTCCCCAGGAGGTAGCGGGAGAGGTGGGGCCTACAATGAGCAGTTCTTC. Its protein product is CASSSPGGSGRGGAYNEQFF.

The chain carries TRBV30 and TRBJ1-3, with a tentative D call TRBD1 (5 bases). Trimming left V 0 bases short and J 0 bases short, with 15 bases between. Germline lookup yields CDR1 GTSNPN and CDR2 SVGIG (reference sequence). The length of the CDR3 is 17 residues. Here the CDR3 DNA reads TGTGCCTGGAGTGTACGTGGGGGACTGAGCTCTGGAAACACCATATATTTT. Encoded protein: CAWSVRGGLSSGNTIYF.

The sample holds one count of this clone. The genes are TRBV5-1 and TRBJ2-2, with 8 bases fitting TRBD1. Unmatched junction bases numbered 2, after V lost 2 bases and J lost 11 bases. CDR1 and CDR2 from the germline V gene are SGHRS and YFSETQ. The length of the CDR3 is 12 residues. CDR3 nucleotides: TGCGCCAGCAGCTTAGGACAGGGAGAGCTGTTTTTT. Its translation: CASSLGQGELFF. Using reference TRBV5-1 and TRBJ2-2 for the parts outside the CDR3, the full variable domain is KAGVTQTPRYLIKTRGQQVTLSCSPISGHRSVSWYQQTPGQGLQFLFEYFSETQRNKGNFPGRFSGRQFSNSRSEMNVSTLELGDSALYLCASSLGQGELFFGEGSRLTVL.

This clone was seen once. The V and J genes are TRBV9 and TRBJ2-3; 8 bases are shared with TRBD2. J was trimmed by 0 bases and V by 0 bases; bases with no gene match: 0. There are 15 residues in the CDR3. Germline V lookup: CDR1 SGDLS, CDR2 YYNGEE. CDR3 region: CASSVGLASTDTQYF. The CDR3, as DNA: TGTGCCAGCAGCGTAGGACTAGCGAGCACAGATACGCAGTATTTT.

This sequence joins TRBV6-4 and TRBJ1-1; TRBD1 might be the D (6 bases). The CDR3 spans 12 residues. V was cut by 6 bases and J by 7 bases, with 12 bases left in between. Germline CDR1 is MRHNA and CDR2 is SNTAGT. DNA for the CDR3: TGTGCCAGCAGCGCAGGGGAGGGTGAAGCTTTCTTT. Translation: CASSAGEGEAFF.

The CDR3 protein is CASSLDQYEQYF. The CDR3 DNA reads TGTGCCAGCAGCTTGGACCAGTACGAGCAGTACTTC. J is TRBJ2-7 and V is TRBV5-6; no clear D gene. CDR3 length: 12 amino acids. Germline CDR1 reads SGHDT; CDR2 reads YYEEEE. V lost 0 bases and J lost 4, with 5 bases in between.

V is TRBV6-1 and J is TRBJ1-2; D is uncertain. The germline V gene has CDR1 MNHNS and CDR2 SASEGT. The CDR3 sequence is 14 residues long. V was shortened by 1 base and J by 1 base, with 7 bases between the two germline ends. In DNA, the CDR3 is TGTGCCAGCAGTGAAGTACTCTATAACTATGGCTACACCTTC. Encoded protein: CASSEVLYNYGYTF.

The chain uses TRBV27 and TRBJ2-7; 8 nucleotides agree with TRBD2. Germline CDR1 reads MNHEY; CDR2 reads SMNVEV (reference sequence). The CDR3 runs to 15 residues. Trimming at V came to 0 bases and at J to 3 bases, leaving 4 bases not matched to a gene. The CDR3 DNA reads TGTGCCAGCAGTTTATCGCAGACTAGCGTCTACGAGCAGTACTTC. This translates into CASSLSQTSVYEQYF.

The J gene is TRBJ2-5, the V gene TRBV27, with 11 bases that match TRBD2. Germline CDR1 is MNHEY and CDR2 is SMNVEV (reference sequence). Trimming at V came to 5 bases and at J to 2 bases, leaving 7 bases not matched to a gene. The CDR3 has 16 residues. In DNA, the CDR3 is TGTGCCAGCAGTAAACGACTAGCGGGGAGACAAGAGACCCAGTACTTC. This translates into CASSKRLAGRQETQYF.

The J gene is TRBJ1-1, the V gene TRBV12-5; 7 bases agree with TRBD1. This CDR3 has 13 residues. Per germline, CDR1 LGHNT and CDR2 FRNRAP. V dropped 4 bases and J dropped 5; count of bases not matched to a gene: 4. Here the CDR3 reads CASGSRGKTEAFF. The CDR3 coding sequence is TGTGCTAGTGGTTCCAGGGGGAAGACTGAAGCTTTCTTT. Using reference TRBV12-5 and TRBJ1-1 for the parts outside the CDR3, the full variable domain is DARVTQTPRHKVTEMGQEVTMRCQPILGHNTVFWYRQTMMQGLELLAYFRNRAPLDDSGMPKDRFSAEMPDATLATLKIQPSEPRDSAVYFCASGSRGKTEAFFGQGTRLTVV.

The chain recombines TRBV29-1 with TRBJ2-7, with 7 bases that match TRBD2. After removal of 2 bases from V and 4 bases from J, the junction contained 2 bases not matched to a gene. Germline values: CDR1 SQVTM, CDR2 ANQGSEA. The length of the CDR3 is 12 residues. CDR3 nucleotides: TGCAGCGTTGAACGGGGAGGGTACGAGCAGTACTTC. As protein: CSVERGGYEQYF.

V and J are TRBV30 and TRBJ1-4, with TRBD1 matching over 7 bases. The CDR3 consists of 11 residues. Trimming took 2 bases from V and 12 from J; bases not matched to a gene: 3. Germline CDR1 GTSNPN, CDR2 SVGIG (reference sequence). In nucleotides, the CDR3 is TGTGCCTGGAGTATCGGGACAGAACTGTTTTTT. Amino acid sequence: CAWSIGTELFF. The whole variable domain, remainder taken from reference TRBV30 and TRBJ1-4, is SQTIHQWPATLVQPVGSPLSLECTVEGTSNPNLYWYRQAAGRGLQLLFYSVGIGQISSEVPQNLSASRPQDRQFILSSKKLLLSDSGFYLCAWSIGTELFFGSGTQLSVL.

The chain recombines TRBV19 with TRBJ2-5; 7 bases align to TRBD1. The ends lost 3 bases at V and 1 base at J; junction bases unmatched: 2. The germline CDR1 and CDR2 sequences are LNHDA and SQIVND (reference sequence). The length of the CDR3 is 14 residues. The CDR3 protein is CASSMGTVQETQYF. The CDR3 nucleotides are TGTGCCAGTAGTATGGGGACAGTCCAAGAGACCCAGTACTTC.

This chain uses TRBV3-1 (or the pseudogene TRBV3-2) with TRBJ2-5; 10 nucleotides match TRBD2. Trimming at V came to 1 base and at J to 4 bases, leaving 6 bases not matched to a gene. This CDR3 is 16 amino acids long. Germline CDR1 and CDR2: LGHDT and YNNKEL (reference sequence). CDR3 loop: CASSQASGRRLETQYF. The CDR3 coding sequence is TGTGCCAGCAGCCAAGCTAGCGGGAGACGGCTAGAGACCCAGTACTTC.

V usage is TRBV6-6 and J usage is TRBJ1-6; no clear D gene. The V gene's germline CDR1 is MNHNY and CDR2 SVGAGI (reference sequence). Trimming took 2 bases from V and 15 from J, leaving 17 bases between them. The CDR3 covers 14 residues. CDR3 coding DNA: TGTGCCAGCAGTTACCTCGACGGGGAAGGTCGCCTCCACTTT. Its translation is CASSYLDGEGRLHF.

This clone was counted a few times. This chain's CDR3 is CAISGGGMETQYF. CDR3 DNA: TGTGCCATCAGTGGAGGGGGAATGGAGACCCAGTACTTC. V usage is TRBV10-3 and J usage is TRBJ2-5; D might be TRBD1 (6 bases). This CDR3 comprises 13 residues. The V end lost 4 bases, the J end lost 5 bases, and 11 bases lay between the germline ends. In germline, CDR1 is ENHRY, CDR2 SYGVKD.

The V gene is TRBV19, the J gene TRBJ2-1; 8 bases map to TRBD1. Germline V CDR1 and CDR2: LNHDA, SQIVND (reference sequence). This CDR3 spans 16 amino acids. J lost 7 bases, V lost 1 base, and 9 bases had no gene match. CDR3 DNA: TGTGCCAGTAGTATAGTTGCACAGGGGGTACCAAATGAGCAGTTCTTC. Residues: CASSIVAQGVPNEQFF.

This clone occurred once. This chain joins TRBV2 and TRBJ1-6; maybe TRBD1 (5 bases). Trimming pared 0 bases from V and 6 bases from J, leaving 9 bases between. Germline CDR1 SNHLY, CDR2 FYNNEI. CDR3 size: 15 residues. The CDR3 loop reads CASSEARRGNSPLHF. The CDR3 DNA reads TGTGCCAGCAGTGAAGCGCGGAGGGGTAATTCACCCCTCCACTTT. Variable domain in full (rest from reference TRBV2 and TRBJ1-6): EPEVTQTPSHQVTQMGQEVILRCVPISNHLYFYWYRQILGQKVEFLVSFYNNEISEKSEIFDDQFSVERPDGSNFTLKIRSTKLEDSAMYFCASSEARRGNSPLHFGNGTRLTVT.

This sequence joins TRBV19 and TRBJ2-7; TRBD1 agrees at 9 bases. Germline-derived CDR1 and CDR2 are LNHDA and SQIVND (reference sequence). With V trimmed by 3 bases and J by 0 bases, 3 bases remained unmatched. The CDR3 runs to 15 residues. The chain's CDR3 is CASSMGQGRSYEQYF. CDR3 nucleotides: TGTGCCAGTAGTATGGGACAGGGCCGCTCCTACGAGCAGTACTTC.